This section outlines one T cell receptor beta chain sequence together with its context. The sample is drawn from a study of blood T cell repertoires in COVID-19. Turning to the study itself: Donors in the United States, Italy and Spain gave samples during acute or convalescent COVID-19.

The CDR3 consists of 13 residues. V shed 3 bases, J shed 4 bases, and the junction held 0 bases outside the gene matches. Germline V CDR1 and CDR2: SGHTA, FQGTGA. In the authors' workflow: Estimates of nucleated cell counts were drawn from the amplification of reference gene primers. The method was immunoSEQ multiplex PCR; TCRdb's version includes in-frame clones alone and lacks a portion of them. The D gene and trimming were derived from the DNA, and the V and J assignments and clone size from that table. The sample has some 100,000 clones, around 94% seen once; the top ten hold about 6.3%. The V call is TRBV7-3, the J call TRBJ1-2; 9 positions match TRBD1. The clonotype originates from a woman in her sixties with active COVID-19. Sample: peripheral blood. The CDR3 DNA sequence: TGTGCCAGCAGCTTGGGACAGGGCTATGGCTACACCTTC. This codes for CASSLGQGYGYTF.